What follows are 9 T cell receptor beta chains derived from one specimen sequenced in a study of naive and memory T cell subsets. Whole-study findings and limits: Naive repertoires, especially CD8, held a few larger clonotypes, possibly memory cells re-expressing CD45RA.

Both TRBC1 and TRBC2 were covered by a beta constant-region primer of two equimolar oligonucleotides. Ligated cDNA was amplified by four rounds of PCR with nested alpha and beta constant-region primers and SP2. TCRdb processed the UMI-ligation and nested PCR reads anew with MiXCR; each CDR3 protein has one entry. The table shows roughly 150,000 distinct CDR3 sequences, with 15% to 20% occurring only once. Antigens of these TCRs are unknown. The specimen sequenced was naive CD8+ T cells from blood. The source is a human donor in good health.

The chain has TRBV7-9 and TRBJ2-3; D unresolved. From germline, CDR1 is SEHNR and CDR2 FQNEAQ (reference sequence). V was shortened by 1 base and J by 6 bases, with 5 bases between the two germline ends. This CDR3 is 12 amino acids long. CDR3 protein: CASSLDLDTQYF. CDR3 nucleotides: TGTGCCAGCAGCTTAGATTTGGATACGCAGTATTTT.

This clonotype was seen only a few times. V is TRBV18 and J is TRBJ2-1; D remains unclear. V dropped 3 bases and J dropped 2 bases, with 11 bases sitting between them. CDR1 and CDR2 from the germline V gene are KGHSH and LQKENI. CDR3 length: 15 amino acids. CDR3 in DNA: TGTGCCAGCTCACCGTCTACAGTTGCCTACAATGAGCAGTTCTTC. Its translation is CASSPSTVAYNEQFF. Together with reference TRBV18 and TRBJ2-1, the CDR3 gives the full variable domain: NAGVMQNPRHLVRRRGQEARLRCSPMKGHSHVYWYRQLPEEGLKFMVYLQKENIIDESGMPKERFSAEFPKEGPSILRIQQVVRGDSAAYFCASSPSTVAYNEQFFGPGTRLTVL.

CDR3 loop: CASSEAPMLEQYF. CDR3 nucleotide sequence: TGTGCCAGCAGTGAAGCCCCGATGTTAGAGCAGTACTTC. V usage is TRBV6-1 and J usage is TRBJ2-7; D uncertain. V lost 0 bases and J lost 7, with 10 bases in between. CDR3 size: 13 residues. Germline V CDR1 and CDR2: MNHNS, SASEGT.

The sample holds a few counts of this clonotype. V is TRBV7-9 and J is TRBJ2-7; 9 bases align to TRBD1. CDR3 size: 15 residues. V shed 7 bases and J 2 bases; nucleotides not matched to a gene: 9. CDR1 is SEHNR, CDR2 FQNEAQ, per germline (reference sequence). The DNA for the CDR3 is TGTGCCAGCAATACTCAGGGACAGGGAACCTACGAGCAGTACTTC. Encoded protein: CASNTQGQGTYEQYF.

The chain has TRBV5-5 and TRBJ1-1; maybe TRBD1 (6 bases). The CDR3 sequence is 12 residues long. Trimming stripped 6 bases from V and 7 bases from J, with 13 bases between. Germline assignment: CDR1 SGHKS and CDR2 YYEKEE (reference sequence). CDR3 loop: CASTPTGLEAFF. In DNA form, the CDR3 reads TGTGCCAGCACCCCCACAGGGCTTGAAGCTTTCTTT.

This clonotype was observed at least ten times. This chain connects TRBV6-5 to TRBJ1-1; D ambiguous. This CDR3 has 16 residues. Trimming took 0 bases from V and 1 from J, leaving 12 bases between them. CDR1 and CDR2 from the germline V gene are MNHEY and SVGAGI. CDR3 nucleotide sequence: TGTGCCAGCAGTTACTCGAGCGTTAGACAGAACACTGAAGCTTTCTTT. Translating it yields CASSYSSVRQNTEAFF.

The chain joins TRBV27 to TRBJ2-1; 9 nucleotides line up with TRBD1. The CDR3 runs 15 residues. Germline CDR1 MNHEY, CDR2 SMNVEV (reference sequence). J was trimmed by 9 bases and V by 7 bases; bases with no gene match: 13. The CDR3 loop is CASNRGQGVRREQFF. In DNA form, the CDR3 reads TGTGCCAGCAACAGGGGACAGGGAGTTCGCCGTGAGCAGTTCTTC.

The rearrangement joins TRBV27 to TRBJ2-3; the match to TRBD2 covers 10 bases. This CDR3 comprises 16 residues. Per the germline V gene, CDR1 is MNHEY and CDR2 is SMNVEV (reference sequence). The trim removed 7 bases at V and 2 bases at J, leaving 9 bases unmatched. CDR3 coding DNA: TGTGCCAGCAAATGGGGGCTAGCGGGAGTCACAGATACGCAGTATTTT. As protein: CASKWGLAGVTDTQYF.

The J gene is TRBJ2-7, the V gene TRBV5-1; weak D call: TRBD2 (6 bases). The CDR3 contains 13 residues. V shed 2 bases and J shed 7 bases, with 13 bases lying between them. The germline gives CDR1 SGHRS, CDR2 YFSETQ. The CDR3 sequence: CASSFPIADEQYF. The CDR3 DNA reads as TGCGCCAGCAGCTTCCCGATAGCGGATGAGCAGTACTTC.